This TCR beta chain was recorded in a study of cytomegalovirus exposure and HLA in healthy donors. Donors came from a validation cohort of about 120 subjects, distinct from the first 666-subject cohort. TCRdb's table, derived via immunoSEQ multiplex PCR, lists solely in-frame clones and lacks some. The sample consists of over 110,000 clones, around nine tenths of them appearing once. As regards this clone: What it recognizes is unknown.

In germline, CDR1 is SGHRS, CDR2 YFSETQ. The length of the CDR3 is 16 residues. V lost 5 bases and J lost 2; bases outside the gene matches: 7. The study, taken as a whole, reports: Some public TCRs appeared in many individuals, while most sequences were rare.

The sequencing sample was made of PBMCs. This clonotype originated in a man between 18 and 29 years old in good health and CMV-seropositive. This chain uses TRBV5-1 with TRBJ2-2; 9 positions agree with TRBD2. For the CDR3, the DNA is TGCGCCAGCAGTCCCCCTAGCGGGAAAAACACCGGGGAGCTGTTTTTT. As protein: CASSPPSGKNTGELFF.